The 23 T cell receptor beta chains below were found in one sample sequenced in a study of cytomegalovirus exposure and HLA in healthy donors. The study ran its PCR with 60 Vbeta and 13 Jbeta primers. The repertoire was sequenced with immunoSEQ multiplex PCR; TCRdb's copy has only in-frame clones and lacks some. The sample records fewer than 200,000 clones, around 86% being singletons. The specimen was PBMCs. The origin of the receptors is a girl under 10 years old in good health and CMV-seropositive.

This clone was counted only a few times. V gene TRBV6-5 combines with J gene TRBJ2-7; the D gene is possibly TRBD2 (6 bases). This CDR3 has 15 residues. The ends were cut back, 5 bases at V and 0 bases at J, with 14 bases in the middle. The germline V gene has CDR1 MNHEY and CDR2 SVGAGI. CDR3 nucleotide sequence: TGTGCCAGCAGTCTAATGGCGGGGACCTCCTACGAGCAGTACTTC. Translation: CASSLMAGTSYEQYF.

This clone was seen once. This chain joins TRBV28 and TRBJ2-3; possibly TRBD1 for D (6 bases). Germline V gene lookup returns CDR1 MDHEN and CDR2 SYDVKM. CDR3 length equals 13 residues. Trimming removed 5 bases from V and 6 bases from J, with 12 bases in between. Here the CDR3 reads CASSTQGEDTQYF. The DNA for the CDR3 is TGTGCCAGCAGTACACAGGGAGAGGATACGCAGTATTTT. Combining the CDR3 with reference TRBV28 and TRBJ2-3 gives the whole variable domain DVKVTQSSRYLVKRTGEKVFLECVQDMDHENMFWYRQDPGLGLRLIYFSYDVKMKEKGDIPEGYSVSREKKERFSLILESASTNQTSMYLCASSTQGEDTQYFGPGTRLTVL.

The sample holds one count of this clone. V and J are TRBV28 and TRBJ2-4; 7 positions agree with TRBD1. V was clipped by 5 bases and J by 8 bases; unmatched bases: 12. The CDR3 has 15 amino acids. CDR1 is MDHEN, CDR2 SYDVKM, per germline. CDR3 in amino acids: CASSVRQGRRDIQYF. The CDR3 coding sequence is TGTGCCAGCAGTGTCCGACAGGGTAGAAGGGACATTCAGTACTTC.

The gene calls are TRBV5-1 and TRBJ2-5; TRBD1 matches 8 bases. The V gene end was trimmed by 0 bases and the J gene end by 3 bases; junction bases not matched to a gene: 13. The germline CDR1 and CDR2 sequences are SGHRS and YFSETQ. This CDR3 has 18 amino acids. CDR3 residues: CASSLAGGTGPLEETQYF. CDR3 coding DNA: TGCGCCAGCAGCTTGGCTGGGGGGACAGGCCCTCTAGAAGAGACCCAGTACTTC.

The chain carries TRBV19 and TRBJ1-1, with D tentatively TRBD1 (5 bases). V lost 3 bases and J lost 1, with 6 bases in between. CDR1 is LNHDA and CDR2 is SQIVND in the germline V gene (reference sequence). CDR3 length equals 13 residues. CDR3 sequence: CASSMQGNTEAFF. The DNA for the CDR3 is TGTGCCAGTAGTATGCAGGGGAACACTGAAGCTTTCTTT.

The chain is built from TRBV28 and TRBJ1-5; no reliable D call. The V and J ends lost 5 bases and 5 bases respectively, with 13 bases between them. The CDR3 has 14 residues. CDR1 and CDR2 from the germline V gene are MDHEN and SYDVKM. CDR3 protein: CASSPSQRDQPQHF. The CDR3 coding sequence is TGTGCCAGCAGTCCCTCCCAACGGGATCAGCCCCAGCATTTT.

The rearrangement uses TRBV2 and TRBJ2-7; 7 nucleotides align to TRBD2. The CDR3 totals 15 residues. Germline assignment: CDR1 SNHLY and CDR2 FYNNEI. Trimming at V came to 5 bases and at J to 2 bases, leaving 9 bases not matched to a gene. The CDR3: CASSLTGTTTYEQYF. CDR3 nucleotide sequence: TGTGCCAGCAGTCTAACCGGGACTACCACCTACGAGCAGTACTTC. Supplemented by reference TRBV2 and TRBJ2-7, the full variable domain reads EPEVTQTPSHQVTQMGQEVILRCVPISNHLYFYWYRQILGQKVEFLVSFYNNEISEKSEIFDDQFSVERPDGSNFTLKIRSTKLEDSAMYFCASSLTGTTTYEQYFGPGTRLTVT.

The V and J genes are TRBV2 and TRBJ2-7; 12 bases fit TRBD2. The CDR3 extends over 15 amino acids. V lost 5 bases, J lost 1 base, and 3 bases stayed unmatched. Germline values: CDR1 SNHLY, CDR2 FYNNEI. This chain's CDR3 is CASSSGTSGSYEQYF. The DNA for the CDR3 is TGTGCCAGCAGTTCCGGGACTAGCGGGTCCTACGAGCAGTACTTC.

CDR3 region: CASSFSRISSTDTQYF. CDR3 bases: TGCGCCAGCAGCTTCTCTAGGATATCTAGCACAGATACGCAGTATTTT. The rearrangement uses TRBV5-1 and TRBJ2-3; D gene unclear. Trimming took 2 bases from V and 0 from J, leaving 13 bases between them. CDR3 size: 16 residues. Germline V gives CDR1 SGHRS, CDR2 YFSETQ.

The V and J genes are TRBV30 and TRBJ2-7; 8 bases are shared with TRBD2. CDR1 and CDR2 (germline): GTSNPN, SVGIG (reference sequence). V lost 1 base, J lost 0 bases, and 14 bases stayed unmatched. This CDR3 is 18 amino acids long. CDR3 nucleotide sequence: TGTGCCTGGAGTGGACCCGGAGAGCTAGCGGGTCACTCCTACGAGCAGTACTTC. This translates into CAWSGPGELAGHSYEQYF.

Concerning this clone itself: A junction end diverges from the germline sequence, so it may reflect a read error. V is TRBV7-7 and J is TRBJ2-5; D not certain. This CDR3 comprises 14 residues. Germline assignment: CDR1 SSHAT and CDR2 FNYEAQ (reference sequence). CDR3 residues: CASSPDWYQETQYF. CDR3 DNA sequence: TGTGCTAGCAGTCCCGACTGGTACCAAGAGACCCAGTACTTC.

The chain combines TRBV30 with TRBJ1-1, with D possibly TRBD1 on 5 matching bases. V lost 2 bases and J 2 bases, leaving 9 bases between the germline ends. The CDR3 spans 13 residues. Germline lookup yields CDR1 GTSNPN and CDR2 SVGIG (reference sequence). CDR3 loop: CAWSPGFNTEAFF. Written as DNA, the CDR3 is TGTGCCTGGAGTCCAGGGTTTAACACTGAAGCTTTCTTT.

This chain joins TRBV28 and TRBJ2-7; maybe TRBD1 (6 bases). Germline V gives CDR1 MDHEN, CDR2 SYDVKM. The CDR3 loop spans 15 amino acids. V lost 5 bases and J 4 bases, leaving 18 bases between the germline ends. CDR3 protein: CASSASQGYRYEQYF. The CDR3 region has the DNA TGTGCCAGCAGTGCCTCCCAGGGGTACAGGTACGAGCAGTACTTC.

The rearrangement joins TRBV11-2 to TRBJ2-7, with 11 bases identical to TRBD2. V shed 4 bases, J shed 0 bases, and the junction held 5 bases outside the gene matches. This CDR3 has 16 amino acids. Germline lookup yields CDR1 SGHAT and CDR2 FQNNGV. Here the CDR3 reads CASSSRTSGFSYEQYF. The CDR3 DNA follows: TGTGCCAGCAGCTCTAGGACTAGCGGGTTCTCCTACGAGCAGTACTTC. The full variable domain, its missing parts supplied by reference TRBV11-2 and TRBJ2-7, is EAGVAQSPRYKIIEKRQSVAFWCNPISGHATLYWYQQILGQGPKLLIQFQNNGVVDDSQLPKDRFSAERLKGVDSTLKIQPAKLEDSAVYLCASSSRTSGFSYEQYFGPGTRLTVT.

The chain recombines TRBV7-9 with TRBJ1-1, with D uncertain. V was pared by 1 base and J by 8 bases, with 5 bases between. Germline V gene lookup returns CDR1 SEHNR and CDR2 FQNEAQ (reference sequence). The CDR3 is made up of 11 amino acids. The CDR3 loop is CASSLGREAFF. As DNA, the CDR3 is TGTGCCAGCAGCTTAGGGCGGGAAGCTTTCTTT.

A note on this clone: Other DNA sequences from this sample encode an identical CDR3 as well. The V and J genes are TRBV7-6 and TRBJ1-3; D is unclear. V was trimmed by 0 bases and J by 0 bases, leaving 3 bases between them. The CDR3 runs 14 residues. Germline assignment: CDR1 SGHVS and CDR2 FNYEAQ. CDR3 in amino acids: CASSLAGSGNTIYF. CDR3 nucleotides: TGTGCCAGCAGCTTAGCCGGCTCTGGAAACACCATATATTTT.

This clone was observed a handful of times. CDR3 region: CASSQPTDTEAFF. The CDR3 DNA is TGCGCCAGCAGCCAACCGACAGACACTGAAGCTTTCTTT. The V and J genes are TRBV4-1 and TRBJ1-1; perhaps TRBD1 as D (5 bases). The V gene's germline CDR1 is MGHRA and CDR2 YSYEKL. With 2 bases removed from V and 3 bases from J, the gap between germline ends came to 7 bases. This CDR3 comprises 13 residues.

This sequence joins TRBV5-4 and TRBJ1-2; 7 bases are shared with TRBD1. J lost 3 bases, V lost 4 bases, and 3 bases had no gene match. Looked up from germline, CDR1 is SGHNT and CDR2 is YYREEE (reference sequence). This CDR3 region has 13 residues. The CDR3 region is CASSLGGDYGYTF. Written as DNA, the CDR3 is TGTGCCAGCAGCCTAGGGGGCGACTATGGCTACACCTTC.

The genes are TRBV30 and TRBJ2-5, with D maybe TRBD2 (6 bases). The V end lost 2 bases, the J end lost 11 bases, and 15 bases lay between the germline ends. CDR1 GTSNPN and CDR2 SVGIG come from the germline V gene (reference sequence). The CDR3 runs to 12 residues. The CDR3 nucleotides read TGTGCCTGGAGTCGGACTACCTTTGTGCAGTACTTC. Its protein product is CAWSRTTFVQYF.

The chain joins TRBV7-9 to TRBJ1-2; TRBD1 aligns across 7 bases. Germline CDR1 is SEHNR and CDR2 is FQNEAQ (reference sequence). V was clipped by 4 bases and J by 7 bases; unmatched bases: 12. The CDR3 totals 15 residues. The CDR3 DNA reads TGTGCCAGCAGCTCATTTAACAGCACAGGGGTTGGCTACACCTTC. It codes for CASSSFNSTGVGYTF.

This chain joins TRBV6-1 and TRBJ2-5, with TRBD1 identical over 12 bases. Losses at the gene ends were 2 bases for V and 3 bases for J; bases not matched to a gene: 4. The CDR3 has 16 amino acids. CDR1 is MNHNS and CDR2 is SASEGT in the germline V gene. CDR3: CASSEPGQGAKETQYF. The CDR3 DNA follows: TGTGCCAGCAGTGAACCGGGACAGGGGGCGAAAGAGACCCAGTACTTC.

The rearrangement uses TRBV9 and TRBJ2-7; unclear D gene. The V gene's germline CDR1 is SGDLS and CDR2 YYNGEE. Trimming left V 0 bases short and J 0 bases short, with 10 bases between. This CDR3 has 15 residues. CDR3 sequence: CASSVGAPSSYEQYF. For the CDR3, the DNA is TGTGCCAGCAGCGTAGGCGCTCCCTCCTCCTACGAGCAGTACTTC. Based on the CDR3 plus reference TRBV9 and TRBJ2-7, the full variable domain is DSGVTQTPKHLITATGQRVTLRCSPRSGDLSVYWYQQSLDQGLQFLIQYYNGEERAKGNILERFSAQQFPDLHSELNLSSLELGDSALYFCASSVGAPSSYEQYFGPGTRLTVT.

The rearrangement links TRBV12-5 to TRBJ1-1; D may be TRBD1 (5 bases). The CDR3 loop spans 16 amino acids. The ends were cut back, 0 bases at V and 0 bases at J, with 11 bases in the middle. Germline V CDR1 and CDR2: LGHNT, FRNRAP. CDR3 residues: CASGLVSGTVNTEAFF. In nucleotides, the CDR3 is TGTGCTAGTGGTTTGGTCTCCGGGACTGTGAACACTGAAGCTTTCTTT.